This record covers a single T cell receptor beta chain. What this receptor recognizes is not known. No much larger clone exists at a distance of one base, and base qualities are not known. These data come from a study of immune cell composition in non-small cell lung cancer (dated by TCRdb to about 2017). Broadly, across the study: To assign histologic subtype, which was mostly lung adenocarcinoma or squamous cell carcinoma, H&E was combined with p63, CK5, Napsin A and TTF-1 immunohistochemistry. For supplementary cohort #1, made up of more than eight lung adenocarcinoma cases, paired tumour/lung TCR-beta sequencing was done and TIL populations were generated so that tumour reactivity could be assessed. A handful of tumour specimens with TCR-beta data were of rare histological subtypes and were excluded from the subtype comparisons. TCR-beta sequencing (Adaptive Biotechnologies) was performed on 33 to 40 paired NSCLC tumour and non-adjacent lung specimens plus 26 tumour-only specimens. Points the paper makes about the study in general: Nearly half of NSCLC cases had tumour-associated clones >0.5%, with about four fifths of squamous carcinomas showing such clones compared with roughly 35% of adenocarcinomas. No significant correlation was found between tumour TCR-beta clonality and smoking pack-years. Only around ten cases were included in the reactivity cohort, and sequence sharing between tumour-reactive clones and the dominant in vivo tumour-associated clones was not shown. Across ten to eleven adenocarcinoma cases, the maximal tumour-associated clone frequency showed a strong correlation with TIL tumour reactivity, but overall clonality showed no such correlation. Top 10 clone scores and productive clonality were significantly higher in lung squamous cell carcinoma than in lung adenocarcinoma tumours.

Genomic DNA was extracted with the QIAamp DNA kit from frozen aliquots of unsorted single-cell suspensions. The tumour samples consisted of surgically resected non-small cell lung cancer tissue. Tissues arrived within 2 hours after resection and were immediately processed into single-cell suspensions. Tissue was mechanically dissociated and enzymatically digested with DNase I, collagenase I and hyaluronidase for 25 to 30 minutes at 37 °C, then filtered and RBC-lysed. Germline trimming: 5 bases from V, 0 bases from J; junction bases outside gene matches: 7. From the cysteine through the phenylalanine, the CDR3 covers 15 amino acids. The entry retains the CDR3 DNA only, 45 bases that are in frame from base 1. CDR1 is given as LNHDA and CDR2 as SQIVND, both from the germline V gene (reference sequence). A two-step multiplex PCR was used to amplify TCR-beta CDR3 regions from genomic DNA, and Illumina-compatible adaptors were added in the second step. TCR-beta immunosequencing was carried out on an Illumina platform through the commercial immunoSEQ service. Per the original workflow: Repertoires were summarised as Top 10 Clones, the percentage of T-cell templates from the ten most frequent sequences, and productive clonality. Values for productive clonality spanned 0 to 1, where a value of 1 indicated a monoclonal population. Sequences comprising at least 0.1% of tumour T-cell templates but absent from matched non-adjacent lung were defined as tumour-associated clones and were identified via log10 scatter plots. Student's t-tests were used for two-group comparisons, ANOVA was used for stages, and linear regression was used for relationships, with analyses conducted in GraphPad Prism7 and R. TCRdb stores this immuneACCESS table with in-frame sequences only. Part of the clones is absent; in the studies checked, under half of the shortfall reflects unresolved V genes, and no reason is known for the rest. The V and J calls and clone size are taken from that table; D and trimming were inferred from the DNA. The sample yields about 4,000 clones; over 70% were counted once. The ten largest clonotypes hold 25% to 35% of the sample.

The chain joins TRBV19 to TRBJ2-7; TRBD2 fits 7 bases in the junction. The sequencing sample was made of lung tumor tissue. The receptor comes from a human donor with non-small cell lung cancer. CDR3 sequence: CASSPREPGSYEQYF. DNA sequence: TGTGCCAGTAGTCCGCGGGAGCCTGGCTCCTACGAGCAGTACTTC.